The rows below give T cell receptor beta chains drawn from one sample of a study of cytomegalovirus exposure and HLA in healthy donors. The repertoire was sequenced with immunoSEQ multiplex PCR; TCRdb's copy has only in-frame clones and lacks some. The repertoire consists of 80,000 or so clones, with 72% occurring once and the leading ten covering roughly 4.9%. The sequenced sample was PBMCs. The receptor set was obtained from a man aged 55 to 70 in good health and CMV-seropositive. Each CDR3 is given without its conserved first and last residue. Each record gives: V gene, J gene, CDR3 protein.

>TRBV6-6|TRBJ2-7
ASSPGTYEQY
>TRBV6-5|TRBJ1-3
ATRVPPRNTIY
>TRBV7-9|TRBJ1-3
SSSLVGTGVYGNTIY
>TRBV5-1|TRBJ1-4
ASKGGGMRTNEKLF
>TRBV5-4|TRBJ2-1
ASSWGGIPSSYNEQF
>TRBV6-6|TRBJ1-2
ASLRGNANYGYT
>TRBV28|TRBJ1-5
ASRIQGGNQPQH
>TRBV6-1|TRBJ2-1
ASSGTSDEQF
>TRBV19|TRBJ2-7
ASSLQGNYEQY
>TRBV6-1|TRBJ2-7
ASSIRDRGIHEQY
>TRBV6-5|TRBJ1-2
ASSNKGGGGYYT
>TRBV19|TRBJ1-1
ASSKGQRNTEAF
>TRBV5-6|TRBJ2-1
ASSLTGEQF
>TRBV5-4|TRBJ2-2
ASSQLLAGQNTGELF
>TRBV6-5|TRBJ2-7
ASSYADSYEQY
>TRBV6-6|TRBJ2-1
ASTLGQGNNEQF
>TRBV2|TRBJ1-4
ASMNVGQNEKLF
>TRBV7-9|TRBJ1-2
ASRNQGATGGGGYT
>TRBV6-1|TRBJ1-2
ASRPTGYGYT
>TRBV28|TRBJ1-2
ASSLSTRTGGSYGYT
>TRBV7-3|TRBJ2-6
ASSLRLFGLAGIPTSGANVLT
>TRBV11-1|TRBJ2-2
ASSFGSGSLELF
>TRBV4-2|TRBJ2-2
ASSPLGGLDTGELF
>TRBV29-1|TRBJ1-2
SVVPADQNYGYT
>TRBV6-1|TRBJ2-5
ASSEARWVEETQY
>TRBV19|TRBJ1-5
ASSIRSGGFGNQPQH
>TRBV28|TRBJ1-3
ASSSGGLHLY
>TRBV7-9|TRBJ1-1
ASSLTGTDTEAF
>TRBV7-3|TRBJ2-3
ASSQTSGRSDTQY
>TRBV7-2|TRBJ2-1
ASSDYPNEQF
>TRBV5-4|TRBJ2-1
ASSLSRGTYNEQF
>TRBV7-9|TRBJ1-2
SSSLDLYGYT
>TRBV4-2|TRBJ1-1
ASSPSLGQGLGRTEAF
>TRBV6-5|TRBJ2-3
ASTGPGTDTQY
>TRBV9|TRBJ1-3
ASSVATGESGNTIY
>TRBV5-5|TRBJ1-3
ASSWPDRQFSGNTIY
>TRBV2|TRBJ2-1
ASKQASYNEQF
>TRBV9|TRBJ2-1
ASSRGQGVGNEQF
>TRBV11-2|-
ASSPRGGGDYEQY
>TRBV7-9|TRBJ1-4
SSSLALGTGGEKLF
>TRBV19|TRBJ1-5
ASSIGTTGRGRQPQH
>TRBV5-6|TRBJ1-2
ASSLDRQGGYT
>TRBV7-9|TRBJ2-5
ACRIRVGETQY
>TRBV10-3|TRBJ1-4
AISPGTGGDEKLF
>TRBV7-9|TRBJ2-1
ASSSGVNVNEQF
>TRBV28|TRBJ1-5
ASSLPGQGSQPQH
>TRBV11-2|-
ASSLGAGVYEQY
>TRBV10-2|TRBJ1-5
ASSEGGRGSNQPQH
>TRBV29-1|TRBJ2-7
SVGIQEPYEQY
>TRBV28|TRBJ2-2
ASSPGHLPSGELF
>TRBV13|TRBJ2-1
ASSLQGGGWPF
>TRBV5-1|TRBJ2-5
ASSRDDSQETQY
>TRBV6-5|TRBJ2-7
ASMSSYEQY
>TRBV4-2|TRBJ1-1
ASSQPTGKGTEAF